What follows are 25 T cell receptor beta chains derived from one specimen sequenced in a study of post-analysis software for immune sequencing data. Study-wide findings and caveats: Controls showed lower frequencies than patients for five TRBV segments, and TRBV5-6, TRBV5-1 and TRBV20-1 were among these.

Prepared TCR beta cDNA libraries contained unique molecular identifiers. MiXCR was run by TCRdb on the PCR reads, yielding one entry per CDR3 protein. The data contain roughly 410,000 distinct CDR3 sequences, around a third of them singletons. These receptors' targets are unknown. The sequencing input was blood. The receptor source for this set is a girl under 18 with multiple sclerosis.

V and J are TRBV7-9 and TRBJ2-3, with TRBD1 as a possible D gene (6 bases). CDR3 length equals 15 residues. Per the germline V gene, CDR1 is SEHNR and CDR2 is FQNEAQ (reference sequence). Trimming pared 8 bases from V and 0 bases from J, leaving 15 bases between. This CDR3 reads CASADGTTSTDTQYF. CDR3 DNA sequence: TGTGCCAGCGCTGATGGGACAACTAGCACAGATACGCAGTATTTT.

V gene TRBV7-2 combines with J gene TRBJ2-1; 11 nucleotides line up with TRBD2. Trimming took 8 bases from V and 4 from J; bases not matched to a gene: 13. CDR1 and CDR2 from the germline V gene are SGHTA and FQGNSA. There are 17 residues in the CDR3. In DNA, the CDR3 is TGTGCCAGCTCAAAACTAGCGGCTAGCGGGGGGTACAATGAGCAGTTCTTC. It is translated as CASSKLAASGGYNEQFF. Full variable domain (remainder filled in from reference TRBV7-2 and TRBJ2-1): GAGVSQSPSNKVTEKGKDVELRCDPISGHTALYWYRQSLGQGLEFLIYFQGNSAPDKSGLPSDRFSAERTGGSVSTLTIQRTQQEDSAVYLCASSKLAASGGYNEQFFGPGTRLTVL.

The chain links TRBV18 to TRBJ1-1, with D tentatively TRBD1 (5 bases). CDR1 KGHSH and CDR2 LQKENI come from the germline V gene. The V end was cut by 3 bases, the J end by 4 bases, with 12 bases between. This CDR3 comprises 14 residues. CDR3 coding DNA: TGTGCCAGCTCACCTCCACCCGGGGGCACTGAAGCTTTCTTT. It encodes CASSPPPGGTEAFF. Full variable domain (rest looked up from reference TRBV18 and TRBJ1-1): NAGVMQNPRHLVRRRGQEARLRCSPMKGHSHVYWYRQLPEEGLKFMVYLQKENIIDESGMPKERFSAEFPKEGPSILRIQQVVRGDSAAYFCASSPPPGGTEAFFGQGTRLTVV.

This clonotype was recorded once. This CDR3 is CSAEDRGRDTEAFF. The CDR3 nucleotides read TGCAGTGCTGAAGACAGGGGGAGGGACACTGAAGCTTTCTTT. The chain uses TRBV20-1 and TRBJ1-1; the match to TRBD1 covers 9 bases. The CDR3 consists of 14 residues. Per germline, CDR1 DFQATT and CDR2 SNEGSKA (reference sequence). The ends lost 5 bases at V and 3 bases at J; junction bases unmatched: 7.

The J gene is TRBJ2-1, the V gene TRBV6-2 or TRBV6-3; 9 positions agree with TRBD2. The CDR3 runs to 17 residues. The germline V gene encodes CDR1 MNHEY and CDR2 SVGEGT. V dropped 2 bases and J dropped 7; count of bases not matched to a gene: 12. CDR3 nucleotides: TGTGCCAGCAGTTACGGGTTAGCGGGGGCGCATGGTAATGAGCAGTTCTTC. Residues: CASSYGLAGAHGNEQFF.

A few counts support this clonotype. J is TRBJ1-2 and V is TRBV20-1; D gene ambiguous. In germline, CDR1 is DFQATT, CDR2 SNEGSKA (reference sequence). This CDR3 is 12 amino acids long. Deletions cut 2 bases from V and 4 bases from J, with 8 bases between. The CDR3 is CSARTVPYGYTF. The CDR3 DNA is TGCAGTGCTAGAACCGTCCCCTATGGCTACACCTTC.

This clonotype was seen only a few times. The CDR3 spells CASSLGRDRVRNEQFF. The CDR3 DNA reads as TGTGCCAGCAGCTTAGGACGAGACAGGGTTCGGAATGAGCAGTTCTTC. V usage is TRBV11-2 and J usage is TRBJ2-1; TRBD1 agrees at 7 bases. With 1 base clipped from V and 7 bases from J, the junction kept 10 bases outside the gene matches. CDR3 length equals 16 residues. Germline-derived CDR1 and CDR2 are SGHAT and FQNNGV.

The chain recombines TRBV2 with TRBJ1-4, with a possible D match to TRBD1 (5 bases). Between the trimmed V and J ends, which lost 0 bases and 8 bases, there was a span of 10 bases. CDR1 SNHLY and CDR2 FYNNEI come from the germline V gene. The CDR3 extends over 14 amino acids. In DNA, the CDR3 is TGTGCCAGCAGTGAAGCATCAGGGACGGAAAAACTGTTTTTT. It specifies CASSEASGTEKLFF.

CDR3 sequence reads: CASSSRTMLDGAEDEQFF. For the CDR3, the DNA is TGTGCCAGCAGTTCCCGGACAATGCTTGACGGTGCCGAAGATGAGCAGTTCTTC. This rearrangement joins TRBV12-3 or TRBV12-4 to TRBJ2-1; perhaps TRBD1 as D (5 bases). This CDR3 has 18 amino acids. Between the trimmed V and J ends, which lost 4 bases and 8 bases, there was a span of 27 bases.

The table lists this clonotype with a few counts. Here the CDR3 DNA reads TGTGCCAGCAGCTCCCCCCCCGGGGCAGACGACTATGGCTACACCTTC. As protein: CASSSPPGADDYGYTF. The chain has TRBV7-2 and TRBJ1-2; a weak D match, TRBD1 (5 bases). V lost 4 bases and J 3 bases, leaving 18 bases between the germline ends. Germline CDR1 SGHTA, CDR2 FQGNSA. CDR3 size: 16 residues.

V is TRBV28 and J is TRBJ2-5, with TRBD2 matching 11 bases. The tail of the sequence fits TRBJ2-7 better, so the J call may be wrong. The CDR3 runs 15 residues. CDR1 MDHEN and CDR2 SYDVKM come from the germline V gene. CDR3 protein: CASKEGGTSGYEQYF. In nucleotides, the CDR3 is TGTGCCAGCAAAGAAGGGGGGACTAGCGGCTACGAGCAGTACTTC.

The CDR3 sequence: CASSLGAVTGELFF. For the CDR3, the DNA is TGTGCCAGCAGTTTAGGGGCGGTCACCGGGGAGCTGTTTTTT. The chain recombines TRBV12-3 or TRBV12-4 with TRBJ2-2; D ambiguous. This CDR3 is built from 14 residues. Trimming took off 1 base at V and 4 bases at J, with 7 bases between the two ends.

V usage is TRBV7-3 and J usage is TRBJ2-2, with TRBD2 identical over 8 bases. Unmatched junction bases numbered 7, after V lost 3 bases and J lost 4 bases. From germline, CDR1 is SGHTA and CDR2 FQGTGA. The length of the CDR3 is 16 residues. The CDR3 region is CASSLSGGPGTGELFF. For the CDR3, the DNA is TGTGCCAGCAGCTTGTCGGGGGGGCCAGGCACCGGGGAGCTGTTTTTT.

V usage is TRBV27 and J usage is TRBJ1-5; D call uncertain. Germline V gene sequence: CDR1 MNHEY, CDR2 SMNVEV (reference sequence). The CDR3 extends over 14 amino acids. V lost 7 bases, J lost 2 bases, and 12 bases lay in between. CDR3 in amino acids: CASNRKGGNQPQHF. The CDR3 DNA reads TGTGCCAGCAACCGAAAGGGAGGCAATCAGCCCCAGCATTTT.

V usage is TRBV20-1 and J usage is TRBJ1-2, with 7 bases fitting TRBD1. Germline loops: CDR1 DFQATT, CDR2 SNEGSKA (reference sequence). This CDR3 is 13 amino acids long. The V gene end was trimmed by 2 bases and the J gene end by 1 base; junction bases not matched to a gene: 1. In DNA, the CDR3 is TGCAGTGCTAGACGGGACAGTAACTATGGCTACACCTTC. Amino acid sequence: CSARRDSNYGYTF.

The chain carries TRBV20-1 and TRBJ2-3; 9 nucleotides match TRBD2. The CDR3 extends over 17 amino acids. Germline V gene data show CDR1 as DFQATT and CDR2 as SNEGSKA (reference sequence). V lost 2 bases, J lost 0 bases, and 9 bases stayed unmatched. The CDR3 nucleotides read TGCAGTGCTAGACTAGCGGGGTTGCTGAGGAGCACAGATACGCAGTATTTT. This codes for CSARLAGLLRSTDTQYF.

Notes on this clonotype: The junction shows a germline mismatch at one end, possibly a read error. The V and J genes are TRBV12-3 or TRBV12-4 and TRBJ2-3; 11 bases map to TRBD2. This CDR3 is built from 16 residues. CDR3 coding DNA: TGTGCCAGCAGTATAGCGGGGGGGCTATACACAGATACGCAGTATTTT. This codes for CASSIAGGLYTDTQYF.

This clonotype was counted between two and nine times. The gene calls are TRBV6-1 and TRBJ2-7, with D possibly matching TRBD1 (5 bases). The CDR3 contains 14 residues. V was shortened by 8 bases and J by 4 bases, with 18 bases between the two germline ends. Germline CDR1 reads MNHNS; CDR2 reads SASEGT. The CDR3 spells CASGMEQAIYEQYF. CDR3 coding DNA: TGTGCCAGCGGGATGGAACAGGCAATTTACGAGCAGTACTTC.

The rearrangement joins TRBV10-3 to TRBJ2-1, with a tentative D call TRBD1 (5 bases). V was cut by 4 bases and J by 6 bases, with 10 bases left in between. This CDR3 is built from 13 residues. Germline CDR1 and CDR2: ENHRY and SYGVKD. The chain's CDR3 is CAISGDSFNEQFF. As DNA, the CDR3 is TGTGCCATCAGTGGAGACAGTTTCAATGAGCAGTTCTTC.

The chain carries TRBV18 and TRBJ1-6; 8 nucleotides line up with TRBD1. The CDR3 length is 14 residues. V shed 3 bases and J 9 bases; nucleotides not matched to a gene: 4. The germline V gene has CDR1 KGHSH and CDR2 LQKENI. The CDR3: CASSPGTGTSPLHF. The CDR3 DNA sequence: TGTGCCAGCTCACCTGGGACAGGCACTTCACCCCTCCACTTT.

V usage is TRBV6-5 and J usage is TRBJ2-5; 11 bases match TRBD2. The end of the DNA aligns better with TRBJ2-7, so the J call may be wrong. Germline V lookup: CDR1 MNHEY, CDR2 SVGAGI. This CDR3 spans 15 amino acids. The CDR3, as DNA: TGTGCCAGCACTTTAGGGACTAGCGGTGACTACGAGCAGTACTTC. Encoded protein: CASTLGTSGDYEQYF.

This clonotype was found a few times. The chain uses TRBV5-4 and TRBJ2-2, with 8 nucleotides matching TRBD1. Germline loops: CDR1 SGHNT, CDR2 YYREEE (reference sequence). The CDR3 is 14 residues long. The J segment lost 6 bases and the V segment lost 4 bases, leaving 5 bases of the junction unmatched. CDR3 DNA: TGTGCCAGCAGCCCGACAGGGGAGGCCGGGGAGCTGTTTTTT. It yields the protein CASSPTGEAGELFF.

In this sample, this clonotype turned up a few times. The chain links TRBV7-9 to TRBJ1-6; D not resolved. Germline V gene sequence: CDR1 SEHNR, CDR2 FQNEAQ (reference sequence). The ends were cut back, 5 bases at V and 2 bases at J, with 16 bases in the middle. This CDR3 is built from 17 residues. The CDR3 region has the DNA TGTGCCAGCAGCCACACGGGGAGGACGGCCTATAATTCACCCCTCCACTTT. It specifies CASSHTGRTAYNSPLHF.

This clonotype was seen only once. This rearrangement joins TRBV2 to TRBJ2-2; possible D gene TRBD2, 5 bases. The CDR3 is 15 residues long. Between the trimmed V and J ends, which lost 3 bases and 5 bases, there was a span of 13 bases. The germline V gene has CDR1 SNHLY and CDR2 FYNNEI. CDR3 sequence: CASSDRASGTGELFF. Written as DNA, the CDR3 is TGTGCCAGCAGTGATAGGGCATCGGGAACCGGGGAGCTGTTTTTT.

The rearrangement uses TRBV10-3 and TRBJ1-2, with TRBD1 identical over 8 bases. The length of the CDR3 is 18 residues. Germline values: CDR1 ENHRY, CDR2 SYGVKD. After removal of 2 bases from V and 7 bases from J, the junction contained 18 bases not matched to a gene. The CDR3 nucleotides read TGTGCCATCAGTGAGACAGACCTCTCCAGGGGGCGAAACGGTGGCTACACCTTC. Residues: CAISETDLSRGRNGGYTF.